The rows below give T cell receptor beta chains drawn from one sample of a study of OX40 agonist ivuxolimab in advanced cancers. Method: immunoSEQ multiplex PCR; TCRdb's copy keeps in-frame clones and lacks some. The repertoire includes about 55,000 clones, approximately 86% of them detected once, and roughly 13% sits in the top ten. The sample consisted of CD4+ or CD8+ T cells sorted from blood, taken in a trial of the OX40 agonist ivuxolimab. These receptors came from an adult with an advanced solid tumor such as melanoma, head and neck, liver or kidney cancer. The CDR3 runs from the conserved cysteine through the conserved F or W. The D gene is left open where the match is weak. The listing skips clone size in some rows; elsewhere it reads once, few, many or a size class.

v_call	d_call	clone_size	j_call	cdr3_nt	cdr3_aa
TRBV27	TRBD2	-	TRBJ2-1	TGTGCCAGCAGTTCTCAAGCTGGGCTAGCGGGACGATACAATGAGCAGTTCTTC	CASSSQAGLAGRYNEQFF
TRBV5-1	-	-	TRBJ2-7	TGCGCCAGCAGCCCGGGGAGAGGGGGGCCTACCTACGAGCAGTACTTC	CASSPGRGGPTYEQYF
TRBV7-9	-	-	TRBJ2-2	TGTGCCAGCAGCGATACACAGGGTACCGGGGAGCTGTTTTTT	CASSDTQGTGELFF
TRBV7-3	-	-	TRBJ2-3	TGTGCCAGCAGCCGAAGGACGGCGGTAGATACGCAGTATTTT	CASSRRTAVDTQYF
TRBV7-8	-	-	TRBJ2-7	TGTGCCAGCAGCTTAGCTAACTCGCCCTACGAGCAGTACTTC	CASSLANSPYEQYF
TRBV10-3	-	-	TRBJ2-2	TGTGCCATCAGTGGCCCCCCTCAGGGTAGCACCGGGGAGCTGTTTTTT	CAISGPPQGSTGELFF
TRBV5-6	-	-	TRBJ1-5	TGTGCCAGCAAGACCTGGGGGGGCAATCAGCCCCAGCATTTT	CASKTWGGNQPQHF
TRBV9	-	-	TRBJ2-1	TGTGCCAGCAGCGGGGGACTTCTAGCAGGGGAGCAGTTCTTC	CASSGGLLAGEQFF
TRBV5-5	TRBD1	-	TRBJ1-5	TGTGCCAGCAGCTGGGACAGGGATCAGCCCCAGCATTTT	CASSWDRDQPQHF
TRBV15	-	-	TRBJ1-6	TGTGCCACCAGGATGACCTCCTATAATTCACCCCTCCACTTT	CATRMTSYNSPLHF
TRBV6-1	-	few	TRBJ2-1	TGTGCCAGCAGTGCCCGCAGAAGCTCCTACAATGAGCAGTTCTTC	CASSARRSSYNEQFF
TRBV5-1	-	-	TRBJ1-3	TGCGCCAGCAGCCCGGATCTCTCTGGAAACACCATATATTTT	CASSPDLSGNTIYF
TRBV13	TRBD2	-	TRBJ2-2	TGTGCCAGCAGCCCTAGCGGGATGAACACCGGGGAGCTGTTTTTT	CASSPSGMNTGELFF
TRBV6-1	-	-	TRBJ2-7	TGTGCCAGCAGTGAAAGGGGCAGGGGCAACGAGCAGTACTTC	CASSERGRGNEQYF
TRBV7-3	-	-	TRBJ1-4	TGTGCCAGCAGCCCCCCGGTTGCAACTAATGAAAAACTGTTTTTT	CASSPPVATNEKLFF
TRBV13	TRBD2	-	TRBJ2-2	TGTGCCAGCAGCTTACGTGCTGGACTAGCGGGAGTAACCGGGGAGCTGTTTTTT	CASSLRAGLAGVTGELFF
TRBV10-3	-	once	TRBJ2-3	TGTGCCACCAAGCCGGACGGCACAGATACGCAGTATTTT	CATKPDGTDTQYF
TRBV6-5	TRBD2	-	TRBJ2-2	TGTGCCAGCAGTTACGGGGGGGCCGGGGAGCTGTTTTTT	CASSYGGAGELFF
TRBV11-2	TRBD1	-	TRBJ1-5	TGTGCCAGCAGCTTAGAGTCAGGGGGCCATCAGCCCCAGCATTTT	CASSLESGGHQPQHF
TRBV6-5	-	-	TRBJ1-5	TGTGCCAGCAGTTATGTCAGGGCCCAGCCCCAGCATTTT	CASSYVRAQPQHF
TRBV7-9	TRBD1	-	TRBJ2-1	TGTGCCAGCACCCGGACAGGGGGGTACAATGAGCAGTTCTTC	CASTRTGGYNEQFF
TRBV11-3	-	-	TRBJ2-2	TGTGCCAGCAGCTACAGGGACCCCGGGGAGCTGTTTTTT	CASSYRDPGELFF
TRBV28	-	-	TRBJ2-5	TGTGCCAGCAGCAAAAGCTGGGCGTCACCAGAGACCCAGTACTTC	CASSKSWASPETQYF
TRBV6-1	-	-	TRBJ2-3	TGTGCCAGCGACCGGCCAGGGTTAGATACGCAGTATTTT	CASDRPGLDTQYF
TRBV16	-	-	TRBJ2-7	TGTGCCAGCAGCCAACTTGTGGTCTCCTACGAGCAGTACTTC	CASSQLVVSYEQYF
TRBV28	-	-	TRBJ2-7	TGTGCCAGCAGTCCTGACAGACCACCCTACGAGCAGTACTTC	CASSPDRPPYEQYF
TRBV5-6	-	-	TRBJ2-7	TGTGCCAGCAGCTGGATACTTAACCCCGGGGCTTACGAGCAGTACTTC	CASSWILNPGAYEQYF
TRBV9	-	-	TRBJ2-5	TGTGCCAGCAGCGTAGGGTCTTCGGAACAAGAGACCCAGTACTTC	CASSVGSSEQETQYF
TRBV7-9	TRBD2	-	TRBJ2-1	TGTGCCAGCAGCTTAGGCCTAGCGGGGCACAATGAGCAGTTCTTC	CASSLGLAGHNEQFF
TRBV7-2	-	-	TRBJ2-7	TGTGCCAGCAGCTTAGAACGGCGGCGGGAGCAGTACTTC	CASSLERRREQYF
TRBV27	-	-	TRBJ1-3	TGTGCCAGCAGTCAGGGGTTTAACTCTGGAAACACCATATATTTT	CASSQGFNSGNTIYF
TRBV6-6	TRBD1	-	TRBJ2-7	TGTGCCAGCAGAGGACGGGACAGGGGGTCCCACGAGCAGTACTTC	CASRGRDRGSHEQYF
TRBV28	-	-	TRBJ2-6	TGTGCCAGCTCCCTTCTCCCCTCTGGGGCCAACGTCCTGACTTTC	CASSLLPSGANVLTF
TRBV5-4	-	-	TRBJ2-4	TGTGCCAGCAGCCGGACGGGCCTAAACATTCAGTACTTC	CASSRTGLNIQYF
TRBV19	-	few	TRBJ1-1	TGTGCCAGTACCCGGACTGTGAACACTGAAGCTTTCTTT	CASTRTVNTEAFF
TRBV29-1	TRBD1	-	TRBJ2-1	TGCAGCGTCCAACCACGACAGGGCCTCTCCTACAATGAGCAGTTCTTC	CSVQPRQGLSYNEQFF
TRBV5-1	-	-	TRBJ2-2	TGCGCCAGCAGCTTCTCCCAGGGTCGGGTCGGGGAGCTGTTTTTT	CASSFSQGRVGELFF
TRBV28	-	-	TRBJ1-5	TGTGCCAGCAGCCGCCCCGGGACACCTAGAAGCAATCAGCCCCAGCATTTT	CASSRPGTPRSNQPQHF
TRBV11-2	TRBD1	-	TRBJ2-1	TGTGCCAGCAGCTTTAACGCAAACAGGGGCTCCTACAATGAGCAGTTCTTC	CASSFNANRGSYNEQFF
TRBV7-9	TRBD2	once	TRBJ2-7	TGTGCCAGCAGCTTATATCAGCGGGAGAATTTCTACGAGCAGTACTTC	CASSLYQRENFYEQYF
TRBV7-8	-	-	TRBJ2-7	TGTGCCAGCACCGAAGAGGGGCAGGGCTCCTACGAGCAGTACTTC	CASTEEGQGSYEQYF
TRBV30	TRBD1	-	TRBJ1-4	TGTGCCTGGAATCCCACAGGGGGCCTACAAGCAACTAATGAAAAACTGTTTTTT	CAWNPTGGLQATNEKLFF
TRBV11-3	-	-	TRBJ2-7	TGTGCCAGCAGCCCTTCGAGCTCCTACGAGCAGTACTTC	CASSPSSSYEQYF
TRBV6-5	TRBD2	-	TRBJ2-3	TGTGCCAGCACCGGGACTAGCGGGAGTGCGCAGTATTTT	CASTGTSGSAQYF
TRBV15	-	few	TRBJ1-5	TGTGCCACCAGCAAACCAGGGTGGAATCAGCCCCAGCATTTT	CATSKPGWNQPQHF
TRBV5-4	-	once	TRBJ1-2	TGTGCCAGCAGTTTTGGCCGGGGAACCTATGGCTACACCTTC	CASSFGRGTYGYTF
TRBV27	-	-	TRBJ2-5	TGTGCCAGCAGTTTCCTCACTAGCACCCAAGAGACCCAGTACTTC	CASSFLTSTQETQYF
TRBV11-2	TRBD2	-	TRBJ2-5	TGTGCCAGCAGCTACCTAACTTGGGGGGGTGGAGAGACCCAGTACTTC	CASSYLTWGGGETQYF
TRBV7-9	TRBD2	-	TRBJ2-7	TGTGCCAGCAGCCTAGCGGGAGGGCCCGGGAACGAGCAGTACTTC	CASSLAGGPGNEQYF
TRBV29-1	TRBD1	few	TRBJ1-2	TGCAGCGTCCCGGGACAGGGATCCTATGGCTACACCTTC	CSVPGQGSYGYTF